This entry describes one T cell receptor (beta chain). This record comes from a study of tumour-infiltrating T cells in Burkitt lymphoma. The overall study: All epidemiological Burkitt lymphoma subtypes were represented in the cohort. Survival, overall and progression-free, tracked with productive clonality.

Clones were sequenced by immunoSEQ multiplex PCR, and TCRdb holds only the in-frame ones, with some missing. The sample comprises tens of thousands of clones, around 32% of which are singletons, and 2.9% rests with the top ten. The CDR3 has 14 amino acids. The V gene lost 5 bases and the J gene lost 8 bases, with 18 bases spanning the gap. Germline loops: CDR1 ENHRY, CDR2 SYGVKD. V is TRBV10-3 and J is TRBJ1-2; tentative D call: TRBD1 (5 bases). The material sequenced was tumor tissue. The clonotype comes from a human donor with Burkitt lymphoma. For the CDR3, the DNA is TGTGCCATCAGTCCCCCGGGCAGGGAAACAGGCTACACCTTC. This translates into CAISPPGRETGYTF.